The 9 T cell receptor beta chains below were found in one sample sequenced in a study of radiation and T cells in renal cell carcinoma. Stated treatment: 15 Gy SBRT to primary tumor, nephrectomy 4 weeks later. The table came from immunoSEQ multiplex PCR; TCRdb's copy has only in-frame clones and leaves some out. This table holds some 14,000 clones, less than 65% found once. The sequencing used tumor tissue, collected from a patient whose treatment included radiotherapy and nephrectomy. The receptors were gathered from a woman between 70 and 85 years old with renal cell carcinoma.

The chain couples TRBV5-1 to TRBJ2-7; 7 bases agree with TRBD1. CDR3 size: 14 residues. V lost 3 bases and J lost 7; bases outside the gene matches: 10. Looked up from germline, CDR1 is SGHRS and CDR2 is YFSETQ. DNA for the CDR3: TGCGCCAGCAGCTCCGACAGGGCGTCGGGTGAGCAGTACTTC. Amino acid sequence: CASSSDRASGEQYF.

This chain connects TRBV5-6 to TRBJ1-2, with 7 bases fitting TRBD1. This CDR3 is 14 amino acids long. Losses at the gene ends were 4 bases for V and 7 bases for J; bases not matched to a gene: 10. Per the germline V gene, CDR1 is SGHDT and CDR2 is YYEEEE. CDR3 residues: CASSQGQARFGYTF. Here the CDR3 DNA reads TGTGCCAGCAGCCAAGGACAGGCGCGATTTGGCTACACCTTC.

V gene TRBV29-1 combines with J gene TRBJ2-2, with D perhaps matching TRBD1 (6 bases). Germline V gene data show CDR1 as SQVTM and CDR2 as ANQGSEA. The CDR3 sequence is 14 residues long. With 0 bases removed from V and 6 bases from J, the gap between germline ends came to 11 bases. The CDR3 is CSVEDRGQAGELFF. In nucleotides, the CDR3 is TGCAGCGTTGAAGACAGGGGTCAGGCCGGGGAGCTGTTTTTT.

V usage is TRBV27 and J usage is TRBJ2-4; tentatively, D is TRBD1 (5 bases). Germline V lookup: CDR1 MNHEY, CDR2 SMNVEV (reference sequence). V shed 7 bases and J shed 5 bases, with 15 bases lying between them. The CDR3 runs 14 residues. DNA of the CDR3: TGTGCCAGCACCTTACCCAGGGCCGAAAACATTCAGTACTTC. Translation: CASTLPRAENIQYF.

This clone was observed a single time. The gene calls are TRBV19 and TRBJ1-5, with 8 bases matching TRBD1. J gave up 4 bases and V 5 bases, and 7 bases lay outside the gene matches. This CDR3 is 15 amino acids long. Per the germline V gene, CDR1 is LNHDA and CDR2 is SQIVND (reference sequence). CDR3 protein: CASSARGRGNQPQHF. The CDR3, as DNA: TGTGCCAGTAGTGCCAGGGGGCGAGGGAATCAGCCCCAGCATTTT. Filled out from reference TRBV19 and TRBJ1-5, the complete variable domain reads DGGITQSPKYLFRKEGQNVTLSCEQNLNHDAMYWYRQDPGQGLRLIYYSQIVNDFQKGDIAEGYSVSREKKESFPLTVTSAQKNPTAFYLCASSARGRGNQPQHFGDGTRLSIL.

The rearrangement uses TRBV5-6 and TRBJ2-6; D not certain. CDR1 and CDR2 (germline): SGHDT, YYEEEE. The CDR3 extends over 16 amino acids. V shed 7 bases and J shed 5 bases, with 19 bases lying between them. The CDR3 is CASSSVSQSRANVLTF. CDR3 sequence (DNA): TGTGCCAGCTCATCAGTCTCACAAAGTCGGGCCAACGTCCTGACTTTC.

The V call is TRBV19, the J call TRBJ2-3, with D unclear. V lost 1 base and J 3 bases, leaving 8 bases between the germline ends. This CDR3 comprises 14 residues. Per germline, CDR1 LNHDA and CDR2 SQIVND (reference sequence). The CDR3 region is CASSIGQRTDTQYF. CDR3 nucleotide sequence: TGTGCCAGTAGTATAGGTCAAAGAACAGATACGCAGTATTTT.

This rearrangement joins TRBV19 to TRBJ1-5; D is unclear. CDR3 length: 13 amino acids. Germline V gene data show CDR1 as LNHDA and CDR2 as SQIVND (reference sequence). Trimming stripped 7 bases from V and 3 bases from J, with 10 bases between. The CDR3 loop reads CASTRGDNQPQHF. CDR3 DNA: TGTGCCAGTACTCGGGGAGACAATCAGCCCCAGCATTTT.

The chain joins TRBV2 to TRBJ1-5; no clear D gene. CDR1 is SNHLY, CDR2 FYNNEI, per germline. CDR3 length: 14 residues. V was clipped by 5 bases and J by 5 bases, with 13 bases between them. CDR3 residues: CASSRPPGDQPQHF. The CDR3 coding sequence is TGTGCCAGCAGTAGGCCACCGGGAGATCAGCCCCAGCATTTT.